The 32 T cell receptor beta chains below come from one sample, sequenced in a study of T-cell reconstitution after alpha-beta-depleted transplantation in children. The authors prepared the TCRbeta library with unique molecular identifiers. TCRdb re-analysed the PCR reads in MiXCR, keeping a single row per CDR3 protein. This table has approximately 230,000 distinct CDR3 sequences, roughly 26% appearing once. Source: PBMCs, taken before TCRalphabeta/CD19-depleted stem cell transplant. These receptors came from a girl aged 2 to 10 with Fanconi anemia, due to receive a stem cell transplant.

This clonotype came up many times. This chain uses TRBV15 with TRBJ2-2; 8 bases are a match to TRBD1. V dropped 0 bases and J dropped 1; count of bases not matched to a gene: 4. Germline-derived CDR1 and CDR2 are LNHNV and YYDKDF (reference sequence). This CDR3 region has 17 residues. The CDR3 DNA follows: TGTGCCACCAGCAGAGATATTGGGACAGGGAACACCGGGGAGCTGTTTTTT. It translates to CATSRDIGTGNTGELFF. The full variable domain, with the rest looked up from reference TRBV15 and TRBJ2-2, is DAMVIQNPRYQVTQFGKPVTLSCSQTLNHNVMYWYQQKSSQAPKLLFHYYDKDFNNEADTPDNFQSRRPNTSFCFLDIRSPGLGDTAMYLCATSRDIGTGNTGELFFGEGSRLTVL.

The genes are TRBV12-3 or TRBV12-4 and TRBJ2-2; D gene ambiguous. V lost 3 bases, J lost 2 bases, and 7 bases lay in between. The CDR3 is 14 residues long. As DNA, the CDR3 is TGTGCCAGCAGTTTTGGCCCTAACACCGGGGAGCTGTTTTTT. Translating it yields CASSFGPNTGELFF.

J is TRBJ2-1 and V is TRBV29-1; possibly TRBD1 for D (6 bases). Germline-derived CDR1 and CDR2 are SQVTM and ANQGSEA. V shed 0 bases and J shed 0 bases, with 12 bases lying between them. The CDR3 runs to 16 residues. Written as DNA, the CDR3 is TGCAGCGTTGAAGATACGGACAGCAGCTCCTACAATGAGCAGTTCTTC. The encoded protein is CSVEDTDSSSYNEQFF.

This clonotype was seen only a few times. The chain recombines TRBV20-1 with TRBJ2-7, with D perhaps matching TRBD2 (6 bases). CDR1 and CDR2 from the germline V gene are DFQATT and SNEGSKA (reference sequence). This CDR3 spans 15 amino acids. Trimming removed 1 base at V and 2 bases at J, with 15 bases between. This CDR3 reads CSARGVGGEAYEQYF. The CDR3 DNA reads TGCAGTGCTAGAGGGGTTGGAGGGGAGGCCTACGAGCAGTACTTC.

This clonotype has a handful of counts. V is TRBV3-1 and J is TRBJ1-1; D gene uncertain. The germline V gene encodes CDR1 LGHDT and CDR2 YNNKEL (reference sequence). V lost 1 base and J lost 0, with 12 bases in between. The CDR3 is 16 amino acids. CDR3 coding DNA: TGTGCCAGCAGCCAAGTGACCAGGAACATGAACACTGAAGCTTTCTTT. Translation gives CASSQVTRNMNTEAFF.

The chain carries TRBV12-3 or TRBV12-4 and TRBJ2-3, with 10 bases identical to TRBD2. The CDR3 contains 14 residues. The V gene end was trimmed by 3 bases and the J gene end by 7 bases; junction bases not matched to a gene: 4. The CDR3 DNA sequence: TGTGCCAGCAGTTTGAGCGGGGGGGGAAATACGCAGTATTTT. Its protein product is CASSLSGGGNTQYF.

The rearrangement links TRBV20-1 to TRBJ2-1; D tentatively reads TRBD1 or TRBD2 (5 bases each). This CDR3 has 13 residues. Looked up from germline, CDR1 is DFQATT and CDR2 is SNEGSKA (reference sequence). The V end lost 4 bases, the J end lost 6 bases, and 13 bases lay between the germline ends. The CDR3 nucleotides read TGCAGTGCTATGCTAGGGGACCTCAATGAGCAGTTCTTC. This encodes CSAMLGDLNEQFF.

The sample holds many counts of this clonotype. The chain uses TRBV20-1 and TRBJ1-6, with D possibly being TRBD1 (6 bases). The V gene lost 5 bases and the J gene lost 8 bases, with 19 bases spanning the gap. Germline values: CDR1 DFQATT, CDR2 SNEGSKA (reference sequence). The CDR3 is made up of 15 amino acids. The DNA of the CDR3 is TGCAGTGCTTACCCCACTACAGGGAATGATTCACCCCTCCACTTT. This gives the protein CSAYPTTGNDSPLHF.

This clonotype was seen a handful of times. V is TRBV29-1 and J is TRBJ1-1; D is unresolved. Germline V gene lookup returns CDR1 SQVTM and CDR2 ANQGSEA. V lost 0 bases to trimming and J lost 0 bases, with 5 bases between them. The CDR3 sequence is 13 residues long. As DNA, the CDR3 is TGCAGCGTTGAAGACGGAATGAACACTGAAGCTTTCTTT. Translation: CSVEDGMNTEAFF. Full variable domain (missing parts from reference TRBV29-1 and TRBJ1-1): SAVISQKPSRDICQRGTSLTIQCQVDSQVTMMFWYRQQPGQSLTLIATANQGSEATYESGFVIDKFPISRPNLTFSTLTVSNMSPEDSSIYLCSVEDGMNTEAFFGQGTRLTVV.

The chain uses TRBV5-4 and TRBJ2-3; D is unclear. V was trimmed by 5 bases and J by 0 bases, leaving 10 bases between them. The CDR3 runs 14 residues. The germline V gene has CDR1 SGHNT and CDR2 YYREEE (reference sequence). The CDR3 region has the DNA TGTGCCAGCAGTGCGAAGGATAGCACAGATACGCAGTATTTT. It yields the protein CASSAKDSTDTQYF.

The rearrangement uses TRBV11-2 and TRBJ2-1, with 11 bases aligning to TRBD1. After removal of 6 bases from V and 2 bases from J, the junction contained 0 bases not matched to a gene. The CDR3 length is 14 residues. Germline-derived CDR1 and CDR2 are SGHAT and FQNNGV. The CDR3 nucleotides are TGTGCCAGCAGGGGACAGGGGGCCTACAATGAGCAGTTCTTC. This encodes CASRGQGAYNEQFF.

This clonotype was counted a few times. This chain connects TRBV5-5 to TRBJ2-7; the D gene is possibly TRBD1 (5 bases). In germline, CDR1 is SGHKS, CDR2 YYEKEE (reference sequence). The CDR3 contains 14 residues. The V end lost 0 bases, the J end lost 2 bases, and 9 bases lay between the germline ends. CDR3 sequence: CASSLGQTPYEQYF. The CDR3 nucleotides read TGTGCCAGCAGCTTGGGACAGACTCCCTACGAGCAGTACTTC. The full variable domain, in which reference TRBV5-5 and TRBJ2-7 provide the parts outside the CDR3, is DAGVTQSPTHLIKTRGQQVTLRCSPISGHKSVSWYQQVLGQGPQFIFQYYEKEERGRGNFPDRFSARQFPNYSSELNVNALLLGDSALYLCASSLGQTPYEQYFGPGTRLTVT.

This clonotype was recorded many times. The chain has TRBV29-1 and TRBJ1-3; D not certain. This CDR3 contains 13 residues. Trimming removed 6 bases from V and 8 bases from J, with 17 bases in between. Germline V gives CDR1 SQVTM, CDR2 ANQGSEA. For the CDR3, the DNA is TGCAGCGTCGGAACTCGACCCGGAGACACCATATATTTT. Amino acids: CSVGTRPGDTIYF.

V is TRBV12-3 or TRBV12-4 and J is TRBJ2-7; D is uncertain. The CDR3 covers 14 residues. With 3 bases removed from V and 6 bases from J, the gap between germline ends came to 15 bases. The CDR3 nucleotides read TGTGCCAGCAGTTTCCATGGGCCCACATCCGAGCAGTACTTC. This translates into CASSFHGPTSEQYF.

The CDR3 DNA is TGTGCCAGCAGTCCAATCAATCCAACTAATGAAAAACTGTTTTTT. It translates to CASSPINPTNEKLFF. This chain connects TRBV28 to TRBJ1-4; the D is unclear. Germline lookup yields CDR1 MDHEN and CDR2 SYDVKM. The length of the CDR3 is 15 residues. Trimming took 5 bases from V and 0 from J, leaving 10 bases between them.

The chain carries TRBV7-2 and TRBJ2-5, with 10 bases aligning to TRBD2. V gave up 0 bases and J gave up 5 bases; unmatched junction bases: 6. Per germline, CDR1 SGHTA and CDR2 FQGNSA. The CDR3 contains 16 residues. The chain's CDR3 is CASSLASGGPGETQYF. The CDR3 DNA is TGTGCCAGCAGCTTAGCTAGCGGGGGGCCGGGGGAGACCCAGTACTTC.

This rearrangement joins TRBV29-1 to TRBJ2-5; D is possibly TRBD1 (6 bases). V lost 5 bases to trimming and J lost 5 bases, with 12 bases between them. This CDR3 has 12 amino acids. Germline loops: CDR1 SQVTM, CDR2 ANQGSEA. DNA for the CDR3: TGCAGCGTTCTAACAGGGTGGGAGACCCAGTACTTC. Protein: CSVLTGWETQYF. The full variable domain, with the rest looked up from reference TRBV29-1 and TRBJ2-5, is SAVISQKPSRDICQRGTSLTIQCQVDSQVTMMFWYRQQPGQSLTLIATANQGSEATYESGFVIDKFPISRPNLTFSTLTVSNMSPEDSSIYLCSVLTGWETQYFGPGTRLLVL.

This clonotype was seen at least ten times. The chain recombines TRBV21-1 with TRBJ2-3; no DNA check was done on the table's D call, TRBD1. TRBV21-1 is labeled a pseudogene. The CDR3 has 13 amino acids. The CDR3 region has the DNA TGTGCCAGCAGCAAAGTGAGGGGAGATACGCAGTATTTT. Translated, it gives CASSKVRGDTQYF.

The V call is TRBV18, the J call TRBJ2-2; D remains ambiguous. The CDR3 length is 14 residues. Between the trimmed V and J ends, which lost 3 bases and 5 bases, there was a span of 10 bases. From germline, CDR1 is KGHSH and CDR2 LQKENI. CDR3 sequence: CASSPQIGTGELFF. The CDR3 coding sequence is TGTGCCAGCTCACCGCAGATCGGGACCGGGGAGCTGTTTTTT.

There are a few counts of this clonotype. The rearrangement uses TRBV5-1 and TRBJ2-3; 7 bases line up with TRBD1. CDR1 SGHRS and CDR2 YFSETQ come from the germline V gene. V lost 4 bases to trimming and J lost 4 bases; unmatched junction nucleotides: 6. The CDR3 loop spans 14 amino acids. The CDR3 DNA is TGCGCCAGCAGCGAAGGGGGCGCAGCAGATACGCAGTATTTT. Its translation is CASSEGGAADTQYF.

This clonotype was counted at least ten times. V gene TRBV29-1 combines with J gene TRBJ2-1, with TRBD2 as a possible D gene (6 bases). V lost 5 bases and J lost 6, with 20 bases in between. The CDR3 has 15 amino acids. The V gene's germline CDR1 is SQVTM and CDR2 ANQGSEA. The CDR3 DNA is TGCAGCGTTAACCTCGCGGGGCAGGGATTCAATGAGCAGTTCTTC. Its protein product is CSVNLAGQGFNEQFF.

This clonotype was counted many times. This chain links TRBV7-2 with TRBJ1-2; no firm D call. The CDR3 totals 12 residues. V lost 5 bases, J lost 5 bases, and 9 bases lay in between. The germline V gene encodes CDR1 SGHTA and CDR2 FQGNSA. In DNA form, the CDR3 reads TGTGCCAGCAGCCCCGTAGGTTATGGCTACACCTTC. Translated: CASSPVGYGYTF.

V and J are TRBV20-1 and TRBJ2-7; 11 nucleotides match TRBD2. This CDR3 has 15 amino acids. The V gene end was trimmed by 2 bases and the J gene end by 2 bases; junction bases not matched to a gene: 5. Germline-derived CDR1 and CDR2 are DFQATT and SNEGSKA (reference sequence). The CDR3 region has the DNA TGCAGTGCTAGAACACGACTAGCGGGGACCTACGAGCAGTACTTC. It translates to CSARTRLAGTYEQYF.

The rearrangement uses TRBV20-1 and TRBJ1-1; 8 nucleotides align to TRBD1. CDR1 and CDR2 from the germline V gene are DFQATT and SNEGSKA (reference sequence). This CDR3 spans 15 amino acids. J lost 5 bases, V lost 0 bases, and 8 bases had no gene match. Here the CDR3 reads CSARDPTGESTEAFF. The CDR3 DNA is TGCAGTGCTAGAGACCCGACAGGGGAAAGTACTGAAGCTTTCTTT.

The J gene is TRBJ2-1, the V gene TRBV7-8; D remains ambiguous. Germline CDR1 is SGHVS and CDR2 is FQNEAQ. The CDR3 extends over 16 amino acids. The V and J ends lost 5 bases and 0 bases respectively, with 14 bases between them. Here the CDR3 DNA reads TGTGCCAGCAGCCCGAAGCTCACCCGCTCCTACAATGAGCAGTTCTTC. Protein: CASSPKLTRSYNEQFF.

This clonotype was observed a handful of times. The CDR3 here is CSALLLVDQPQHF. CDR3 DNA sequence: TGCAGTGCTTTGCTTCTCGTTGATCAGCCCCAGCATTTT. The V gene is TRBV20-1, the J gene TRBJ1-5, with D unresolved. The CDR3 loop spans 13 amino acids. Germline assignment: CDR1 DFQATT and CDR2 SNEGSKA (reference sequence). Trimming removed 5 bases from V and 5 bases from J, with 13 bases in between.

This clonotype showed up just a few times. This CDR3 reads CASSGTSSSYNEQFF. Written as DNA, the CDR3 is TGTGCCAGCAGCGGGACTAGCTCTTCCTACAATGAGCAGTTCTTC. The chain recombines TRBV7-9 with TRBJ2-1; 9 nucleotides align to TRBD2. Germline V CDR1 and CDR2: SEHNR, FQNEAQ (reference sequence). The CDR3 runs to 15 residues. The junction had 3 bases not matched to a gene; V was cut back by 5 bases and J by 1 base.

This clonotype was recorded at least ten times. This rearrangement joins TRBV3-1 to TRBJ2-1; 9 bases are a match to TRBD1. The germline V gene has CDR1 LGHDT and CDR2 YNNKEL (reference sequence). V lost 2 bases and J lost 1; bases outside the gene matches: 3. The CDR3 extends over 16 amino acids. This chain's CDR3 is CASSQTGGASYNEQFF. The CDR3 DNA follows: TGTGCCAGCAGCCAAACAGGGGGCGCTTCCTACAATGAGCAGTTCTTC.

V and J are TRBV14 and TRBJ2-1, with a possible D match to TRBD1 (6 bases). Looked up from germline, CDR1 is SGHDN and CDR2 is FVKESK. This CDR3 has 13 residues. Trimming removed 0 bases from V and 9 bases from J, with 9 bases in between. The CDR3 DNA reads TGTGCCAGCAGCCAAGATGTGGGGGCTGAGCAGTTCTTC. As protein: CASSQDVGAEQFF. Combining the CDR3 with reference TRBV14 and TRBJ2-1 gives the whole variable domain EAGVTQFPSHSVIEKGQTVTLRCDPISGHDNLYWYRRVMGKEIKFLLHFVKESKQDESGMPNNRFLAERTGGTYSTLKVQPAELEDSGVYFCASSQDVGAEQFFGPGTRLTVL.

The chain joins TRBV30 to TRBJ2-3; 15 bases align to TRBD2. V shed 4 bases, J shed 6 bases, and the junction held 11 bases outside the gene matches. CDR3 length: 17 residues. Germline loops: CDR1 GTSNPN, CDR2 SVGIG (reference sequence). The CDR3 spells CAWTGLAGGPGTDTQYF. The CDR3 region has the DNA TGTGCCTGGACTGGACTAGCGGGGGGGCCGGGGACGGATACGCAGTATTTT.

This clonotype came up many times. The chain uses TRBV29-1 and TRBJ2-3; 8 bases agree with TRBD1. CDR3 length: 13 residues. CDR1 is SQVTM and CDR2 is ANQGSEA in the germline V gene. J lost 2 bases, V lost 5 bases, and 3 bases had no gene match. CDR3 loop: CSVRTGSTDTQYF. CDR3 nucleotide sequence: TGCAGCGTTAGGACAGGGTCCACAGATACGCAGTATTTT.

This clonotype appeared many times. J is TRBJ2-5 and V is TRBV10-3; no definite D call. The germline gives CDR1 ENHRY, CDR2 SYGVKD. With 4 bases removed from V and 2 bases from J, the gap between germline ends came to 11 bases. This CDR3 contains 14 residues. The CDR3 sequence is CAISAHIVQETQYF. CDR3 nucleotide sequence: TGTGCCATCAGTGCCCACATTGTGCAAGAGACCCAGTACTTC.